Listed below are T cell receptor beta chains from one sample, sequenced in a study of T-cell reconstitution after alpha-beta-depleted transplantation in children. Each CDR3 protein is one row after TCRdb ran MiXCR on the PCR reads. The sample shows 85,000 to 120,000 distinct CDR3 sequences, roughly 7.6% of them seen only once. Sequencing used PBMCs, obtained before TCRalphabeta/CD19-depleted stem cell transplant. Receptors originate from a boy under 10 years old with acute lymphoblastic leukemia, due to receive a stem cell transplant. Each CDR3 is given with its conserved first and last residue. A D gene is named only where the DNA matches it firmly. Only part of the rows carry a size: once, few, many, or a class if the clone is expanded.

CDR3,DNA,size,V,D,J
CASSMDSEVGELFF,TGTGCCAGCAGTATGGACAGCGAGGTCGGGGAGCTGTTTTTT,many,TRBV12-3/TRBV12-4,-,TRBJ2-2
CASSIVGQGFYNEQFF,TGTGCCAGTAGTATAGTAGGGCAGGGATTCTACAATGAGCAGTTCTTC,-,TRBV19,-,TRBJ2-1
CASSYLDGTGAPGEQYF,TGTGCCAGCAGCTACCTAGACGGGACAGGGGCCCCTGGCGAGCAGTACTTC,medium-sized,TRBV2,TRBD1,TRBJ2-7
CSAGGGQGTDTQYF,TGCAGCGCCGGAGGGGGTCAGGGCACAGATACGCAGTATTTT,-,TRBV29-1,-,TRBJ2-3
CAISESRRGSYNEQFF,TGTGCCATCAGTGAGTCGAGGAGGGGCTCCTACAATGAGCAGTTCTTC,many,TRBV10-3,-,TRBJ2-1
CASGPQGETQYF,TGTGCCAGCGGACCCCAAGGGGAGACCCAGTACTTC,-,TRBV27,-,TRBJ2-5
CASSSRGREKLFF,TGTGCCAGCAGTTCCCGGGGGAGGGAAAAACTGTTTTTT,-,TRBV11-2,-,TRBJ1-4
CASSFGSFAYEQYF,TGTGCCAGCAGTTTCGGTTCTTTTGCTTACGAGCAGTACTTC,many,TRBV12-3/TRBV12-4,-,TRBJ2-7
CSAPRQLQETQYF,TGCAGTGCTCCTCGACAGCTTCAAGAGACCCAGTACTTC,many,TRBV20-1,-,TRBJ2-5
CSARDASTDTQYF,TGCAGTGCTAGAGATGCCAGCACAGATACGCAGTATTTT,many,TRBV20-1,-,TRBJ2-3
CATTTYPGGANTGELFF,TGTGCCACCACCACATACCCCGGGGGCGCGAACACCGGGGAGCTGTTTTTT,-,TRBV15,-,TRBJ2-2
CASSRGLAGSYEQYF,TGTGCCAGCAGCCGAGGACTAGCGGGGTCTTACGAGCAGTACTTC,-,TRBV3-1,TRBD2,TRBJ2-7
CASSPPSYNEQFF,TGTGCCAGCAGCCCACCGAGTTACAATGAGCAGTTCTTC,many,TRBV7-9,-,TRBJ2-1
CASSLGDRGPLEDTQYF,TGTGCCAGCAGCCTCGGGGACAGGGGACCTCTAGAAGATACGCAGTATTTT,many,TRBV7-9,TRBD1,TRBJ2-3
CASSSTALSSGNTIYF,TGCGCCAGCAGCTCCACAGCTCTGAGCTCTGGAAACACCATATATTTT,few,TRBV5-1,-,TRBJ1-3
CASSEEAGPSYEQYF,TGTGCCAGCAGTGAAGAGGCAGGCCCCTCCTACGAGCAGTACTTC,-,TRBV6-1,-,TRBJ2-7
CSAHWTGGISLHF,TGCAGTGCCCATTGGACAGGGGGCATTTCCCTCCACTTT,few,TRBV20-1,TRBD1,TRBJ1-6
CASSGRVNGNTIYF,TGTGCCAGCAGCGGGAGGGTTAATGGAAACACCATATATTTT,many,TRBV12-3/TRBV12-4,-,TRBJ1-3
CASSLTGGRNQPQHF,TGTGCCAGCAGTTTAACGGGAGGCCGCAATCAGCCCCAGCATTTT,few,TRBV12-3/TRBV12-4,-,TRBJ1-5
CASTTTNTGELFF,TGTGCCAGCACAACAACGAACACCGGGGAGCTGTTTTTT,many,TRBV5-4,-,TRBJ2-2
CASSEAGGSGTEAFF,TGTGCCAGCAGCGAAGCAGGGGGCTCGGGGACTGAAGCTTTCTTT,many,TRBV6-4,TRBD1,TRBJ1-1
CASSLSPARRTQYF,TGTGCCAGCAGCCTTTCCCCGGCTAGACGGACCCAGTACTTC,-,TRBV6-5,-,TRBJ2-5
CASSVSGPPSEQFF,TGTGCCAGCAGCGTCTCCGGGCCTCCAAGTGAGCAGTTCTTC,-,TRBV7-7,-,TRBJ2-1
CAISAGSNQPQHF,TGTGCCATCAGTGCCGGAAGCAATCAGCCCCAGCATTTT,-,TRBV10-3,-,TRBJ1-5
CASIPRGGEQYF,TGTGCCAGCATCCCCCGGGGAGGCGAGCAGTACTTC,-,TRBV7-9,-,TRBJ2-7
CASSGDSSTDTQYF,TGCGCCAGCAGTGGGGACAGTAGCACAGATACGCAGTATTTT,few,TRBV10-1,TRBD1,TRBJ2-3
CSARELAGGAGELFF,TGCAGTGCTAGAGAACTAGCGGGGGGGGCCGGGGAGCTGTTTTTT,many,TRBV20-1,TRBD2,TRBJ2-2
CASSLGLRTAGEPQHF,TGTGCCAGCAGCTTAGGGTTGAGGACGGCGGGTGAGCCCCAGCATTTT,few,TRBV7-2,-,TRBJ1-5
CASSFRGWASEYTGELFF,TGTGCCAGCAGTTTTAGGGGTTGGGCTAGCGAGTACACCGGGGAGCTGTTTTTT,many,TRBV12-3/TRBV12-4,-,TRBJ2-2
CASSLDVAGGQETQYF,TGCGCCAGCAGCTTGGACGTAGCGGGGGGGCAAGAGACCCAGTACTTC,many,TRBV5-1,TRBD2,TRBJ2-5
CASSLREVYGYTF,TGTGCCAGCAGCTTGAGGGAAGTCTATGGCTACACCTTC,few,TRBV7-9,-,TRBJ1-2
CASSPIAGTTYEQYF,TGTGCCAGCAGCCCCATAGCGGGTACCACCTACGAGCAGTACTTC,-,TRBV7-2,TRBD2,TRBJ2-7
CASSIWAQSNTEAFF,TGTGCCAGTAGTATATGGGCACAGTCGAACACTGAAGCTTTCTTT,few,TRBV19,-,TRBJ1-1
CASSVIDNNNEQFF,TGCGCCAGCTCCGTTATAGACAACAACAATGAGCAGTTCTTC,few,TRBV5-1,-,TRBJ2-1
CASSFVPSRETQYF,TGCGCCAGCAGCTTTGTTCCGTCACGGGAGACCCAGTACTTC,many,TRBV5-1,-,TRBJ2-5
CASSLGGYQETQYF,TGCGCCAGCAGCTTGGGCGGGTACCAAGAGACCCAGTACTTC,few,TRBV5-1,-,TRBJ2-5
CASSLGGATSTDTQYF,TGTGCCAGCAGTTTGGGCGGGGCTACTAGCACAGATACGCAGTATTTT,many,TRBV27,-,TRBJ2-3
CASSFQGGGSTGELFF,TGCGCCAGCAGCTTCCAGGGAGGCGGTAGCACCGGGGAGCTGTTTTTT,-,TRBV5-1,-,TRBJ2-2
CASSPAPGGVETQYF,TGTGCCAGCAGCCCCGCCCCGGGAGGGGTTGAGACCCAGTACTTC,many,TRBV7-2,TRBD2,TRBJ2-5
CASQFRGGVGDEQFF,TGTGCCAGTCAATTCCGGGGGGGCGTCGGCGATGAGCAGTTCTTC,few,TRBV6-4,TRBD2,TRBJ2-1